This T cell receptor beta chain was sequenced in a study of CD4 T cells in relation to SARS-CoV-2 and coronaviruses. Study details: TCR beta CDR3s were sequenced after roughly ten-day antigen culture of PBMCs.

The V segment lost 5 bases and the J segment 6 bases; nucleotides outside the gene matches: 9. CDR1 KGHSH and CDR2 LQKENI come from the germline V gene. The CDR3 loop spans 14 amino acids. Generated by immunoSEQ multiplex PCR, the TCRdb table keeps only in-frame clones and is missing some. The sample records about 21,000 clones, 70% to 80% being singletons. CD4+ T cells from unexposed donors were obtained before the COVID-19 pandemic (2011-2018). CD4+ T cells were isolated from the cells after less than 13 days of culture. Note on this clone: Its antigen is unidentified.

Input material: CD4+ T cells from PBMCs, cultured in vitro. V is TRBV18 and J is TRBJ1-2, with 7 bases matching TRBD1. The receptor was derived from a human donor in good health. CDR3 bases: TGTGCCAGCTCAGAAGGGGACAGCCGACATGGCTACACCTTC. Amino acid sequence: CASSEGDSRHGYTF.